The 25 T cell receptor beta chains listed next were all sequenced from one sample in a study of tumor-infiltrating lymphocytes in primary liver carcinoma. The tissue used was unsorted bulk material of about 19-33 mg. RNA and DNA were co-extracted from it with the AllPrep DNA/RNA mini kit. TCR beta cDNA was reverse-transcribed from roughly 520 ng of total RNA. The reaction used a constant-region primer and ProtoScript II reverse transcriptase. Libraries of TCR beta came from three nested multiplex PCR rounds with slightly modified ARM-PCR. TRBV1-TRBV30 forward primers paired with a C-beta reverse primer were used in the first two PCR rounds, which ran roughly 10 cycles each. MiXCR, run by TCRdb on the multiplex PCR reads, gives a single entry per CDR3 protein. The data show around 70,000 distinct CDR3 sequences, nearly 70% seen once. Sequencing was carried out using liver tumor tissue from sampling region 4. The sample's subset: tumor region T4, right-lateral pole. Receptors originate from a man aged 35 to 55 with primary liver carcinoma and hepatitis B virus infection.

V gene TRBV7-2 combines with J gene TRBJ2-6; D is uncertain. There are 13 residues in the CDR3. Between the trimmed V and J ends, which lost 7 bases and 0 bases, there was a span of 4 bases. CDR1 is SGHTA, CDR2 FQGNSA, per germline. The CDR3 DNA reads TGTGCCAGCACCGTCTCTGGGGCCAACGTCCTGACTTTC. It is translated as CASTVSGANVLTF.

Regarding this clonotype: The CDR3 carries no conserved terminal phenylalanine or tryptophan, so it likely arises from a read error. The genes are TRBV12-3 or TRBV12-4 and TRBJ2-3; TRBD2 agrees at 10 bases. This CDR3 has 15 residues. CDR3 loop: CAGSLGAGGTDTQYL. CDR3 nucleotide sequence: TGTGCCGGCAGTTTAGGAGCGGGGGGGACAGATACGCAGTATCTT.

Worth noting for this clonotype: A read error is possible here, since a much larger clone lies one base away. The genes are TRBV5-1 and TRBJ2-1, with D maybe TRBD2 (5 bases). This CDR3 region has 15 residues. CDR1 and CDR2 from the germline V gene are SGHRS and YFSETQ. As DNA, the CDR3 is TGCGCCAGCAGCTTGTCACCTACTAGTAGCAATGGGCAGTTCTTC. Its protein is CASSLSPTSSNGQFF.

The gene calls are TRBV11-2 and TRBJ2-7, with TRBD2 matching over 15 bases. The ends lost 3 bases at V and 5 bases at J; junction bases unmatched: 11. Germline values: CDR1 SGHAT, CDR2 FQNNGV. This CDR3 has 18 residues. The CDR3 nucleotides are TGTGCCAGCAGCTTGTCCGTTGGACTAGCGGGGGGGGGGCACGAGCAGTACTTC. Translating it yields CASSLSVGLAGGGHEQYF.

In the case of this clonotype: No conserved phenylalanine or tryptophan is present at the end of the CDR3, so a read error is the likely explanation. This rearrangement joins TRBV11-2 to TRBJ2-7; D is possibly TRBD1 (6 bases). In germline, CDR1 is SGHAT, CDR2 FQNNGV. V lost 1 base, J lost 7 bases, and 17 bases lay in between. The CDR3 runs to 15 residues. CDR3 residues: CASSLVLGATGEQYY. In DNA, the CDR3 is TGTGCCAGCAGCTTAGTACTGGGGGCGACGGGGGAGCAGTACTAC.

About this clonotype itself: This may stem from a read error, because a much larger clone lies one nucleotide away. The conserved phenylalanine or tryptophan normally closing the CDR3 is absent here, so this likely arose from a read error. Here the CDR3 reads CASSSNSGLAGGGEQFL. CDR3 nucleotides: TGTGCCAGCAGCTCGAACTCAGGACTAGCGGGAGGGGGGGAGCAGTTCCTC. The chain uses TRBV7-9 and TRBJ2-1, with 15 bases that match TRBD2. This CDR3 is built from 17 residues. The junction had 11 bases not matched to a gene; V was cut back by 4 bases and J by 10 bases. CDR1 and CDR2 from the germline V gene are SEHNR and FQNEAQ (reference sequence).

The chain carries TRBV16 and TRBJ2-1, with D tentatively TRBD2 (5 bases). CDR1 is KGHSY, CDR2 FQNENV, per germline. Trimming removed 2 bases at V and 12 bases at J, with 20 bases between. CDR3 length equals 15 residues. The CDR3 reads CASSQVVGEVDVQFF. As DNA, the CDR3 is TGTGCCAGCAGCCAAGTAGTGGGAGAGGTAGATGTGCAGTTCTTC.

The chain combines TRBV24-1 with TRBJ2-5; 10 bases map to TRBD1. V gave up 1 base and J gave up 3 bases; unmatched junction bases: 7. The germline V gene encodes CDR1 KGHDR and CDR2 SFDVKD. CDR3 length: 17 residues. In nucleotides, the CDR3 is TGTGCCACCAGTGATTTTAGGCGGGACAGGGGTGAAGAGACCCAGTACTTC. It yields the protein CATSDFRRDRGEETQYF.

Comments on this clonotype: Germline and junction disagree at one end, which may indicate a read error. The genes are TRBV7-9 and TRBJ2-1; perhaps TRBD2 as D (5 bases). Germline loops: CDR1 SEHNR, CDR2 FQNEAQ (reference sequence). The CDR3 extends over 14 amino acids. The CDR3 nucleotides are TGTGCCAGCAGCTCCGAACTAGAAGGTGATGAGCAATTCTTC. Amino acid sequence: CASSSELEGDEQFF.

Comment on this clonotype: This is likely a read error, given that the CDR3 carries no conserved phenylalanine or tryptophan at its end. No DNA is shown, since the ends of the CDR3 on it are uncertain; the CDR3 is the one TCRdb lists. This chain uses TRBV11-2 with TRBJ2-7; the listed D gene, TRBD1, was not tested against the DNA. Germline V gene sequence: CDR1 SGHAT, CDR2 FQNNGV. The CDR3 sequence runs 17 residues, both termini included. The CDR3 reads CDSSSRTGGANRHEQYL.

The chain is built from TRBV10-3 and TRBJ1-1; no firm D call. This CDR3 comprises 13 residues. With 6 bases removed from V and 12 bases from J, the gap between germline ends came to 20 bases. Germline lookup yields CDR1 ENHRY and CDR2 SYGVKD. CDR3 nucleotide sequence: TGTGCCATCAGCCTTGAGTTGAACTCCGAAACTTTCTTT. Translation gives CAISLELNSETFF.

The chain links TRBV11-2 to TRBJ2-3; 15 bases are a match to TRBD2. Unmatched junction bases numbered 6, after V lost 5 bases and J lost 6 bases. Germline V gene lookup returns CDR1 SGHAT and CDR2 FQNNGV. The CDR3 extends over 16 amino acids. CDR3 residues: CASSDPGTSGRDTQYF. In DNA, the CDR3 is TGTGCCAGCAGCGACCCCGGGACTAGCGGGAGGGATACGCAGTATTTT.

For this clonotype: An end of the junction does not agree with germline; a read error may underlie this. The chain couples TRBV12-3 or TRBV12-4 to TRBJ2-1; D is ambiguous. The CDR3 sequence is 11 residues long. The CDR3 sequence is CAGSLTYGQFF. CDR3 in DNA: TGTGCCGGCAGTTTAACGTATGGGCAGTTCTTC.

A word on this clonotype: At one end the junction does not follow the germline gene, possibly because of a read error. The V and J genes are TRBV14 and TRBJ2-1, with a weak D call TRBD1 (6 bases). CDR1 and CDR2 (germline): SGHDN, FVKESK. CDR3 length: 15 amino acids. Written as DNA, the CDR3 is TGTGCCAGCAGCCACCCAGGGGAAGGTTACAATGAGCAGTTCTTT. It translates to CASSHPGEGYNEQFF.

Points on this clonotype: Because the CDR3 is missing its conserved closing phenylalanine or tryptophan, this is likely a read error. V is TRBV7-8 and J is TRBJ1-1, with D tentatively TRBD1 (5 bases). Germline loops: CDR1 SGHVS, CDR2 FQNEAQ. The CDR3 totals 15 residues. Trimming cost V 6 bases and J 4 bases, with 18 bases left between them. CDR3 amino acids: CASSQEGGRGTEAFS. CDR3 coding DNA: TGTGCCAGCAGTCAAGAGGGAGGAAGGGGCACTGAAGCTTTCTCT.

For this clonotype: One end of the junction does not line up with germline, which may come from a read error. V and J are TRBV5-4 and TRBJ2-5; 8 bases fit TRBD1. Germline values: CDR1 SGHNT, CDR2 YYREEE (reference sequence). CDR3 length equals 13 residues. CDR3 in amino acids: CASSRDRQENQYF. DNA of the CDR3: TGCGCCAGCAGCCGGGACAGGCAAGAGAACCAGTACTTC.

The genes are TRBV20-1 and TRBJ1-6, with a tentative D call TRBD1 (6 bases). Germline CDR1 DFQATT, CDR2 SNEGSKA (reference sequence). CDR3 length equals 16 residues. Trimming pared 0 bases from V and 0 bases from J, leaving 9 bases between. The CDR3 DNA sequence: TGCAGTGCTAGAGACAGGGGCAGCTCCTATAATTCACCCCTCCACTTT. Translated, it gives CSARDRGSSYNSPLHF.

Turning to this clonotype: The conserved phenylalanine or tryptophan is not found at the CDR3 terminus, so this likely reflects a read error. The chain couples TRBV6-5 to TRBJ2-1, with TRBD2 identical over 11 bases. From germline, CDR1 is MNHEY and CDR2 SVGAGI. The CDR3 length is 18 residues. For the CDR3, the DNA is TGTGCCAGCAATTACCAGGGGACTAGCGGATCCTCCCACAATGAGCAGTTCCTC. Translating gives CASNYQGTSGSSHNEQFL.

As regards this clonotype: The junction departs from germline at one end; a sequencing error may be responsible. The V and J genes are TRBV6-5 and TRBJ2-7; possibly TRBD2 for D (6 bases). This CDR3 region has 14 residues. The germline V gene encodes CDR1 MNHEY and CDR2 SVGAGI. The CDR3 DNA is TGCGCCAGTAGCCGGGAGCAGAGGGTGGTCCAGCAGTACTTC. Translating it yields CASSREQRVVQQYF.

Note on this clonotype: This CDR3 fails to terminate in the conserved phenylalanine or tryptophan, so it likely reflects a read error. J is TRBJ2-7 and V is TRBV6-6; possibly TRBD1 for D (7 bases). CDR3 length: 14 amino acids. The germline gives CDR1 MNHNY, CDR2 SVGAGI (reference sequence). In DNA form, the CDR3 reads TGTACCGTCGGGGGACAGCAGCATTTCTACGAGCAGTACCTC. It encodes CTVGGQQHFYEQYL.

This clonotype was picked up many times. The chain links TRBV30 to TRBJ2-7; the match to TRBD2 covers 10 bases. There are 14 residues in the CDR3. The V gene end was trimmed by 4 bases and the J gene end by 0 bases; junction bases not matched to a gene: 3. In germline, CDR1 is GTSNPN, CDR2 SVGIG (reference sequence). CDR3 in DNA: TGTGCCTGGACCCCTAGCGGGGGCTCCTACGAGCAGTACTTC. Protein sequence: CAWTPSGGSYEQYF.

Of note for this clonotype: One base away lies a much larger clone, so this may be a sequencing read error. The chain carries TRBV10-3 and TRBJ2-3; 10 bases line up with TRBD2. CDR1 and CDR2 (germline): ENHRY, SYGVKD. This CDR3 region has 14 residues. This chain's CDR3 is CAISAAGGRDMQYF. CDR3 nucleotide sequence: TGTGCCATCAGTGCAGCGGGAGGGCGGGATATGCAGTATTTT.

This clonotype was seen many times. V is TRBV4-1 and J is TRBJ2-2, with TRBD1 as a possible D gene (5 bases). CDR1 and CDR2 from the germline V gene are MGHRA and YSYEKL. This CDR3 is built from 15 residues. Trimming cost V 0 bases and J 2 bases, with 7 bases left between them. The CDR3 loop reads CASSQEGENTGELFF. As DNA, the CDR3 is TGCGCCAGCAGCCAAGAAGGGGAAAACACCGGGGAGCTGTTTTTT.

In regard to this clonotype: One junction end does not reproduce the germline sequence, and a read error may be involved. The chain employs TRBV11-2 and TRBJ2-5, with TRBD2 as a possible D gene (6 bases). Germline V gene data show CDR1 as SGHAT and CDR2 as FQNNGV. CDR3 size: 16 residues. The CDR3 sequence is CASRSRDSARQETQYF. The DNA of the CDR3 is TGTGCAAGTAGATCCCGGGACTCGGCCCGCCAAGAGACCCAGTATTTC.

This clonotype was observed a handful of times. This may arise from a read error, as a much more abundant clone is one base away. CDR3 sequence (DNA): TGTGTCAGCACCCGGACAGGGAAAGTTGATGGCTACACCTTC. It encodes CVSTRTGKVDGYTF. The chain joins TRBV6-1 to TRBJ1-2, with 8 bases that match TRBD1. This CDR3 has 14 amino acids. Germline-derived CDR1 and CDR2 are MNHNS and SASEGT.